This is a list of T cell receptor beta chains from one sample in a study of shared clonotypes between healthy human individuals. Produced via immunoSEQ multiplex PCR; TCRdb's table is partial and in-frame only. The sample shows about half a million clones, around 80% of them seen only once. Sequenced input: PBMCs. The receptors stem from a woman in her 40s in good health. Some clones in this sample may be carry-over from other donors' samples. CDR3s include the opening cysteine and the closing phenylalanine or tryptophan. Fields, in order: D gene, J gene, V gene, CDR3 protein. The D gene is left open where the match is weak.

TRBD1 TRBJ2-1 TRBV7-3 CASSLVGTGGDNEQFF
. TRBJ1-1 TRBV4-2 CASSQYGEAFF
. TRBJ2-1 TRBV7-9 CASSLVAGNEQFF
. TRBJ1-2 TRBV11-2 CASSLVGGGAVYGYTF
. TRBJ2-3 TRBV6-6 CASSGGSLTDTQYF
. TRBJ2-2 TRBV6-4 CASTRTGGDTGELFF
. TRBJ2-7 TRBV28 CASSLGGLTYEQYF
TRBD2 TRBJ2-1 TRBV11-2 CASSSGASGRNEQFF
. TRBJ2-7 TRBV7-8 CASTSLEGGWYEQYF
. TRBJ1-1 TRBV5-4 CASSLAGGNTEAFF
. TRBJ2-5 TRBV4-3 CASSQGQGYQETQYF
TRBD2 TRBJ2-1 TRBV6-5 CASSFLGLVGKQFF
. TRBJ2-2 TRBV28 CASSLWSSSGGELFF
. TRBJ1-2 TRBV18 CASSPPHDRAHVVGYTF